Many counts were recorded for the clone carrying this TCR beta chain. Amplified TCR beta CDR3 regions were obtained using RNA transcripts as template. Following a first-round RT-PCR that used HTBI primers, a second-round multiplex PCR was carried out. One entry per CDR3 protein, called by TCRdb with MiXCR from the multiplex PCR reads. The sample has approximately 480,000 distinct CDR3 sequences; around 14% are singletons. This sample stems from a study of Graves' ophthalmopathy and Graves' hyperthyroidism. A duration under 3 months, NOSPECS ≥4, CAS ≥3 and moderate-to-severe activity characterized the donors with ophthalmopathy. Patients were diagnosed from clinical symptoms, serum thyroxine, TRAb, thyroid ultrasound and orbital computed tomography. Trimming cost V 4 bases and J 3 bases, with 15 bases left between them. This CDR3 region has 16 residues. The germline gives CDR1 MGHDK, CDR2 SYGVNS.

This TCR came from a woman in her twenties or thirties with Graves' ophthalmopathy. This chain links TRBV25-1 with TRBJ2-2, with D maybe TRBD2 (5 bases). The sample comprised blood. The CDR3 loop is CASSGTKTTDTGELFF. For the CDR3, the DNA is TGTGCCAGCAGTGGAACTAAGACTACGGACACCGGGGAGCTGTTTTTT. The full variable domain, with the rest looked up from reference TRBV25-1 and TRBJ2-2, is EADIYQTPRYLVIGTGKKITLECSQTMGHDKMYWYQQDPGMELHLIHYSYGVNSTEKGDLSSESTVSRIRTEHFPLTLESARPSHTSQYLCASSGTKTTDTGELFFGEGSRLTVL.